The 10 T cell receptor beta chains given below trace back to one sample, sequenced in a study of T-cell memory formation after mild COVID-19. TCRdb ran MiXCR on the 5' RACE reads and lists one entry per CDR3 protein. The sample lists roughly 370,000 distinct CDR3 sequences; approximately 15% were seen once. The sample consisted of PBMCs or a T cell subset sorted from them (not recorded which). All receptors derive from a man younger than 35 who had mild COVID-19 (a few samples of this study predate the infection). Cell type and time point are not known.

The CDR3: CASSVTKYRDAKNIQYF. CDR3 bases: TGTGCCAGCAGCGTCACGAAATACAGGGATGCCAAAAACATTCAGTACTTC. The chain is built from TRBV9 and TRBJ2-4; the D gene is possibly TRBD1 (6 bases). The CDR3 is 17 residues long. Germline lookup yields CDR1 SGDLS and CDR2 YYNGEE. The V end lost 2 bases, the J end lost 1 base, and 16 bases lay between the germline ends. The whole variable domain, filled in from reference TRBV9 and TRBJ2-4, reads DSGVTQTPKHLITATGQRVTLRCSPRSGDLSVYWYQQSLDQGLQFLIQYYNGEERAKGNILERFSAQQFPDLHSELNLSSLELGDSALYFCASSVTKYRDAKNIQYFGAGTRLSVL.

The genes are TRBV7-2 and TRBJ1-2, with no clear D. Germline V CDR1 and CDR2: SGHTA, FQGNSA. Between the trimmed V and J ends, which lost 4 bases and 8 bases, there was a span of 14 bases. CDR3 length: 13 residues. The CDR3: CASSSEYLFGYTF. The CDR3 DNA sequence: TGTGCCAGCAGCTCCGAATACCTGTTCGGCTACACCTTC.

This clonotype was observed a few times. This chain connects TRBV24-1 to TRBJ2-5; no clear D. V was trimmed by 0 bases and J by 4 bases, leaving 2 bases between them. The CDR3 runs to 12 residues. CDR1 and CDR2 from the germline V gene are KGHDR and SFDVKD. The CDR3 DNA reads TGTGCCACCAGTGATTTGGGAGAGACCCAGTACTTC. Translating gives CATSDLGETQYF.

The V gene is TRBV5-6, the J gene TRBJ1-2, with a tentative D call TRBD1 (5 bases). The CDR3 spans 13 residues. Germline V CDR1 and CDR2: SGHDT, YYEEEE. V was trimmed by 4 bases and J by 4 bases, leaving 11 bases between them. The CDR3 DNA follows: TGTGCCAGCAGCCCGGGGGTTACCTATGGCTACACCTTC. This codes for CASSPGVTYGYTF. The variable domain in full, completed from reference TRBV5-6 and TRBJ1-2, reads DAGVTQSPTHLIKTRGQQVTLRCSPKSGHDTVSWYQQALGQGPQFIFQYYEEEERQRGNFPDRFSGHQFPNYSSELNVNALLLGDSALYLCASSPGVTYGYTFGSGTRLTVV.

This clonotype was detected only a few times. A junction end diverges from the germline sequence, so it may reflect a read error. The J gene is TRBJ1-3, the V gene TRBV7-7; no definite D call. Germline assignment: CDR1 SSHAT and CDR2 FNYEAQ (reference sequence). CDR3 size: 16 residues. CDR3 sequence: CASSSGSPEGGNTIYF. DNA of the CDR3: TGTGCTAGCAGCTCCGGTTCACCCGAGGGAGGAAACACCATATATTTT.

This clonotype was observed a handful of times. This sequence joins TRBV4-1 and TRBJ2-2; no clear D gene. CDR3 length equals 17 residues. Germline assignment: CDR1 MGHRA and CDR2 YSYEKL. The germline V and J ends were trimmed by 0 bases and 5 bases, with 16 bases remaining between them. This CDR3 is CASSQEHRVMLTGELFF. The CDR3 DNA is TGCGCCAGCAGCCAAGAACACCGGGTAATGTTAACCGGGGAGCTGTTTTTT.

This clonotype turned up a few times. This chain uses TRBV7-9 with TRBJ2-3; D is undetermined. Germline CDR1 SEHNR, CDR2 FQNEAQ (reference sequence). V was trimmed by 3 bases and J by 5 bases, leaving 12 bases between them. The CDR3 covers 14 residues. The CDR3 bases are TGTGCCAGCAGCTTCGGCGCTCAAGGAGATACGCAGTATTTT. It specifies CASSFGAQGDTQYF.

This clonotype was counted only a few times. The chain couples TRBV7-2 to TRBJ2-7; 12 nucleotides match TRBD2. The CDR3 is 17 residues long. Germline V gene sequence: CDR1 SGHTA, CDR2 FQGNSA. Trimming removed 1 base from V and 4 bases from J; junction bases left unmatched: 8. CDR3 loop: CASSLDSLAGGVYEQYF. The CDR3 DNA is TGTGCCAGCAGCTTAGACTCTCTAGCGGGGGGGGTGTACGAGCAGTACTTC. The full variable domain, rest sourced from reference TRBV7-2 and TRBJ2-7, is GAGVSQSPSNKVTEKGKDVELRCDPISGHTALYWYRQSLGQGLEFLIYFQGNSAPDKSGLPSDRFSAERTGGSVSTLTIQRTQQEDSAVYLCASSLDSLAGGVYEQYFGPGTRLTVT.

The chain carries TRBV4-3 and TRBJ1-2, with D possibly TRBD1 on 5 matching bases. The germline CDR1 and CDR2 sequences are LGHNA and YSLEER. Trimming removed 4 bases from V and 3 bases from J, with 15 bases in between. CDR3 size: 15 residues. The CDR3 reads CASSPTWGGYYGYTF. In nucleotides, the CDR3 is TGCGCCAGCAGCCCCACTTGGGGGGGTTACTATGGCTACACCTTC.

This clonotype has more than one count but fewer than ten. The J gene is TRBJ2-7, the V gene TRBV12-3 or TRBV12-4; TRBD2 is a possible D gene (5 bases). V gave up 3 bases and J gave up 3 bases, with 6 bases separating them. This CDR3 is 12 amino acids long. CDR3 bases: TGTGCCAGCAGTTTTCGGGGCTACGAGCAGTACGTC. As protein: CASSFRGYEQYV.